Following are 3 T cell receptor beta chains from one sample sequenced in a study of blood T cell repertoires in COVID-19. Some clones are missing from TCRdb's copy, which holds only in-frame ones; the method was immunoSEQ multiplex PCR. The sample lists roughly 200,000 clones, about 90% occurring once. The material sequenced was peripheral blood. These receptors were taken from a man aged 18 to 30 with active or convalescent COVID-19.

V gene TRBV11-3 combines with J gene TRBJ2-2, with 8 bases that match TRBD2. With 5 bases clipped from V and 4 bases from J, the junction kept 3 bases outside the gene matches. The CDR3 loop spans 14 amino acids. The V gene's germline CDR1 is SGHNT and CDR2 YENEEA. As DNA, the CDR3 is TGTGCCAGCAGCCCCGGGACTAGCACCGGGGAGCTGTTTTTT. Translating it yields CASSPGTSTGELFF.

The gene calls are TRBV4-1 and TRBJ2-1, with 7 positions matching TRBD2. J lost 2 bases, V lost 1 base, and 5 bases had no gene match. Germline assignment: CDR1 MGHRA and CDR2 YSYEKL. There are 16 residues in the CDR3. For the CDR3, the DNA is TGCGCCAGCAGCCAAGCGGAGCGGGGTGCCTACAATGAGCAGTTCTTC. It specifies CASSQAERGAYNEQFF.

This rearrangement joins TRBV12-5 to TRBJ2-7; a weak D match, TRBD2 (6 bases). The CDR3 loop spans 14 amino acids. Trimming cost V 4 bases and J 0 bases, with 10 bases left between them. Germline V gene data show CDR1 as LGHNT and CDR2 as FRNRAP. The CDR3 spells CASGSRESSYEQYF. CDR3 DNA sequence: TGTGCTAGTGGTTCCCGGGAGTCCTCCTACGAGCAGTACTTC.